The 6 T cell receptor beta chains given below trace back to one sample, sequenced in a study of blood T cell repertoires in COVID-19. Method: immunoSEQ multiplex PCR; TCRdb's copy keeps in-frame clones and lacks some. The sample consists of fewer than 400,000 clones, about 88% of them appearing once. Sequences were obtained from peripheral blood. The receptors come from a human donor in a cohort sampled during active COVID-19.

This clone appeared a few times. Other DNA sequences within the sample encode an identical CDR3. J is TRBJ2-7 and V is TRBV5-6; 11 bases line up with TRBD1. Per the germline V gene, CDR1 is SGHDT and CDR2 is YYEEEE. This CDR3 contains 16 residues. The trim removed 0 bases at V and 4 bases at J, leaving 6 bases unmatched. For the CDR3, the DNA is TGTGCCAGCAGCTTGGCCGGGACAGGGGGGTTATACGAGCAGTACTTC. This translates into CASSLAGTGGLYEQYF.

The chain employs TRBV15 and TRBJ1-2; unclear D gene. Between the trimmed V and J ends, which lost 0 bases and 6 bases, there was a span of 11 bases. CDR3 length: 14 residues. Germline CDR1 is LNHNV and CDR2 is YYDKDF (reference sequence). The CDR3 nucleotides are TGTGCCACCAGCAGAGATTCATCGGGGAATGGCTACACCTTC. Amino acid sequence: CATSRDSSGNGYTF.

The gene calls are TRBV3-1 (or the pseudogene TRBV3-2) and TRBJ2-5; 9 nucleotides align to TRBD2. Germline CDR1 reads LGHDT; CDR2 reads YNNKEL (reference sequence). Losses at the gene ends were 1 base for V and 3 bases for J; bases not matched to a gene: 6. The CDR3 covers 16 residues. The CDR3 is CASSQVFLAGKETQYF. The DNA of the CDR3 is TGTGCCAGCAGCCAAGTGTTCCTAGCGGGAAAAGAGACCCAGTACTTC.

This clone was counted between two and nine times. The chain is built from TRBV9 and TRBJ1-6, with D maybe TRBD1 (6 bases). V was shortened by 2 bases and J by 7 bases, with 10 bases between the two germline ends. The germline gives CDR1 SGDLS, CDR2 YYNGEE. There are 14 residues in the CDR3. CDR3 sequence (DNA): TGTGCCAGCAGCGTCCTGGACAGCAATTCACCCCTCCACTTT. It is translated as CASSVLDSNSPLHF.

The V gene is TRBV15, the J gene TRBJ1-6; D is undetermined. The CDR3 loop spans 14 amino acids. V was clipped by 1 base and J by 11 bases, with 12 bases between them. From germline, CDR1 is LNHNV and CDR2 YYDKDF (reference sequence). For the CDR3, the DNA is TGTGCCACCAGCAGAGGGTTGGAGGGTACACCCCTCCACTTT. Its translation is CATSRGLEGTPLHF.

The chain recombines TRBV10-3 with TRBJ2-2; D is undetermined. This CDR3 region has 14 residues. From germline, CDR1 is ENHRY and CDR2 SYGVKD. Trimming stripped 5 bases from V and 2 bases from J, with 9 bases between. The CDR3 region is CAISPGRNTGELFF. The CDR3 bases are TGTGCCATCAGTCCTGGGCGAAACACCGGGGAGCTGTTTTTT.